This TCR beta chain is from a study of shared clonotypes between healthy human individuals. Turning to the study itself: Contributing individuals were a couple of females and a few males aged 18 to 49.

Ten immunoSEQ deep assay plates were used by the authors to sequence unsorted PBMC DNA. Profiling relied on immunoSEQ multiplex PCR, and the TCRdb table lists in-frame clones only, not all of them. This repertoire shows about 480,000 clones, over 60% found once; its top ten account for about 12%. To note about this clone: Its antigen is unidentified.

The study enrolled healthy HIV-negative adults without recent acute infections or vaccinations as donors. Study findings and constraints: It was anticipated that sequencing depth would influence how many clonotypes donors shared.

The CDR3 is 16 residues long. The V gene lost 3 bases and the J gene lost 0 bases, with 15 bases spanning the gap. Germline CDR1 is LGHNA and CDR2 is YNFKEQ. The sequence was collected from a woman aged 35 to 49 in good health. Some clones in this sample may be carry-over from other donors' samples. The chain recombines TRBV4-2 with TRBJ2-7; D perhaps matches TRBD1 (6 bases). Sequencing was carried out using PBMCs. The CDR3 DNA sequence: TGTGCCAGCAGCCACCCACTAAGGGGGAACTCCTACGAGCAGTACTTC. It translates to CASSHPLRGNSYEQYF.